Detailed here is one TCR beta chain. What it recognizes is unknown. The junction differs from germline at one of its ends, possibly a read error. This entry comes from a study of tumor and adjacent non-tumor tissue in lung cancer. The CDR3 has 15 residues. Germline CDR1 SGHDT, CDR2 YYEEEE. The study's findings and limits: In normal lung, the top 100 clones were significantly more dominant than in tumor.

A modified ARM-PCR protocol with three rounds of nested PCR amplified TCRbeta. Each CDR3 protein is one row after TCRdb ran MiXCR on the multiplex PCR reads. The table shows about 80,000 distinct CDR3 sequences, with 80% to 90% occurring only once. The template was RNA from unsorted bulk tissue. The normal lung tissue was taken more than 3 cm from the tumor edge. Between August and November 2014, newly diagnosed, chemotherapy-naive lung cancer patients underwent thoracic surgery in China. The sequence came from a man aged 60-69 years with non-small cell lung cancer. Sequenced sample: distant non-tumor lung tissue. This chain joins TRBV5-6 and TRBJ2-5; maybe TRBD2 (7 bases). CDR3 amino acids: CASNSKGGLSETQYF. The CDR3 DNA reads TGTGCCAGCAACTCGAAGGGGGGGTTAAGCGAGACTCAGTACTTC.